This passage covers 5 T cell receptor beta chains from one sample sequenced in a study of blood T cells in healthy people across ages. For the second PCR, which ran for about 6 to 11 cycles, a sample-barcoded 5' primer and a J-beta primer mix were used. TCRdb analysed the 5' RACE reads with MiXCR anew, one entry per CDR3 protein. Of fewer than 2,000,000 distinct CDR3 sequences listed, 30% to 40% are singletons. The sequencing sample was made of blood. The receptors originated from a woman in her thirties in good health.

The V and J genes are TRBV14 and TRBJ2-1; the D gene is possibly TRBD2 (5 bases). V was trimmed by 4 bases and J by 4 bases, leaving 11 bases between them. Germline V lookup: CDR1 SGHDN, CDR2 FVKESK. The CDR3 has 14 residues. The CDR3: CASSPLAVYNEQFF. The CDR3, as DNA: TGTGCCAGCAGCCCCCTAGCAGTGTACAATGAGCAGTTCTTC.

The chain joins TRBV6-6 to TRBJ1-5, with 9 bases aligning to TRBD1. With 2 bases clipped from V and 5 bases from J, the junction kept 7 bases outside the gene matches. The CDR3 runs to 16 residues. Germline V gives CDR1 MNHNY, CDR2 SVGAGI (reference sequence). The CDR3 spells CASSYTDRGRDQPQHF. CDR3 coding DNA: TGTGCCAGCAGTTACACCGACAGGGGGAGAGATCAGCCCCAGCATTTT.

The table lists this clonotype with a few counts. The V and J genes are TRBV7-2 and TRBJ1-4; no reliable D call. CDR1 is SGHTA, CDR2 FQGNSA, per germline. The V gene lost 5 bases and the J gene lost 5 bases, with 9 bases spanning the gap. The CDR3 is made up of 13 amino acids. CDR3 nucleotide sequence: TGTGCCAGCAGCATCGGCCTGAATGAAAAACTGTTTTTT. Protein product: CASSIGLNEKLFF.

The chain couples TRBV13 to TRBJ2-5; D might be TRBD2 (6 bases). CDR1 and CDR2 from the germline V gene are PRHDT and FYEKMQ (reference sequence). This CDR3 comprises 12 residues. Trimming left V 6 bases short and J 7 bases short, with 12 bases between. The CDR3: CASRWGVGTQYF. The CDR3 DNA reads as TGTGCCAGCAGATGGGGGGTAGGGACCCAGTACTTC. Variable domain in full (rest from reference TRBV13 and TRBJ2-5): AAGVIQSPRHLIKEKRETATLKCYPIPRHDTVYWYQQGPGQDPQFLISFYEKMQSDKGSIPDRFSAQQFSDYHSELNMSSLELGDSALYFCASRWGVGTQYFGPGTRLLVL.

The chain is built from TRBV5-1 and TRBJ1-2, with a tentative D call TRBD1 (5 bases). The CDR3 length is 15 residues. V was pared by 0 bases and J by 8 bases, with 17 bases between. CDR1 is SGHRS, CDR2 YFSETQ, per germline. The CDR3 nucleotides read TGCGCCAGCAGCTTGGGGGCAGGACAAGCGGGCGGCTACACCTTC. This translates into CASSLGAGQAGGYTF.